This TCR beta chain was captured in a study of Ad26.COV2.S vaccination and SARS-CoV-2 variants. Findings and limits, study-wide: People given the vaccine had a wider spike-specific TCR breadth than placebo recipients did. Breadth, reportedly substantial, characterized the spike-specific CD8+ and CD4+ T cell responses after vaccination.

Germline V gene data show CDR1 as SNHLY and CDR2 as FYNNEI. This CDR3 is built from 14 residues. Between the trimmed V and J ends, which lost 4 bases and 7 bases, there was a span of 13 bases. A note on this clone: The antigen remains unidentified.

Profiled with immunoSEQ multiplex PCR; TCRdb holds only in-frame clones, not every one. The sample carries under 95,000 clones, approximately 82% recorded once. The sample here was peripheral blood, taken after recovery from COVID-19. The receptor's source is a human donor who had recovered from COVID-19. This rearrangement joins TRBV2 to TRBJ2-2; D gene unclear. CDR3 region: CASSAPSGSGELFF. For the CDR3, the DNA is TGTGCCAGCAGTGCCCCTTCGGGCAGCGGGGAGCTGTTTTTT.